This T cell receptor (beta chain) was profiled in a study of T cell repertoires in cytomegalovirus infection (dated by TCRdb to the late 2010s). General notes on the study: Alongside well-studied HLA-B-restricted epitopes, the peptide stimulations were aimed at recently identified HLA-C-restricted CMV epitopes, whose presentation resists viral immunomodulation. The HLA type of each donor mattered for the analysis, because public TCR beta signatures pointed to carriage of CMV infection along with the matching HLA type. The paper as a whole reports these results and caveats: Carriers of CMV infection plus the relevant HLA type were discriminated by the cumulative frequency of public TCR beta family members in the study cohort and in an independent roughly 380-donor cohort. The ex vivo response was dominated by HLA-C-restricted CMV-specific TCR beta clonotypes, which also provided the single most frequent clonotype in two of eight donors.

Sequenced on an Illumina HiSeq 1500. Starting from the raw public reads, TCRdb applied fastp trimming at Q25, assembled clones with MiXCR and retained in-frame beta chains. Rows with a matching CDR3 protein are joined into one entry that keeps the most common DNA and genes. The table for this sample lists around 770,000 distinct CDR3 sequences; 25% to 30% of them were counted only once. 13% of the sample is held by the ten biggest clonotypes. This specimen's treatment or condition label, per the study, means: in vitro stimulation with specific CMV peptide epitopes to enrich CMV-specific T cells. In its sample, this clonotype was seen many times. The antigen it binds to is not known. Per-base qualities were not stored, and no clone one base away is much larger. The germline V gene yields SGHTA for CDR1 and FQGNSA for CDR2. For this chain, trimming is 5 bases at the V end and 2 bases at the J end, and the number of junction bases without a gene match is 4. From its cysteine to its phenylalanine, the CDR3 spans 14 amino acids. Just CDR3 DNA is preserved here, 42 bases in frame from base 1.

Rearrangement joined TRBV7-2 to TRBJ2-7; 9 junctional bases match TRBD2. Material: cultured CD8+ T cells from PBMCs, obtained from culture after CMV antigen stimulation. The origin of this receptor is a human donor in good health (CMV status not recorded). Some clones in this sample may be carry-over from other donors' samples. The nucleotide sequence reads as follows: TGTGCCAGCAGCATTAGCGGGGGTGCCTACGAGCAGTACTTC. This yields the protein CASSISGGAYEQYF.